This section outlines one T cell receptor (beta chain) sequence together with its context. Its antigen remains unknown. The source of the sample is a study of CD8 T cells in Susac syndrome. About the research overall: When blood was drawn, the patients with Susac syndrome were therapy-naive, on corticosteroids, or on intravenous immunoglobulin alone.

Study-wide findings and caveats: The TCR sequencing and HLA analysis in the study involved a relatively small number of individuals, as the study acknowledged.

The CDR3 has 14 residues. Trimming left V 2 bases short and J 2 bases short, with 8 bases between. Germline V lookup: CDR1 MRHNA, CDR2 SNTAGT. Reverse transcription of roughly 0.5 to 1 ug RNA used random hexamers. From the immunoSEQ multiplex PCR reads, TCRdb called clonotypes with MiXCR, one entry per CDR3 protein. The table lists under 85,000 distinct CDR3 sequences, 94% of them singletons, with 0.85% to 1% in the top ten. The source material was CD8+ T cells from PBMCs. The chain employs TRBV6-4 and TRBJ2-3; D is undetermined. This TCR was recovered from a human donor with Susac syndrome. CDR3 protein: CASSDGQDTDTQYF. Here the CDR3 DNA reads TGTGCCAGCAGTGACGGCCAGGACACAGATACGCAGTATTTT.